One sample yielded the 3 T cell receptor beta chains listed below, sequenced in a study of T cells in tuberculosis. Sequenced by immunoSEQ multiplex PCR; TCRdb stores in-frame clones only, minus some. This repertoire shows 35,000 to 40,000 clones, roughly 93% found once; its top ten account for about an eighth. The sample consisted of PBMCs. These receptors originate from a donor aged 10 to 29 with latent tuberculosis or without tuberculosis infection. Some clones in this sample may be carry-over from other donors' samples.

This clone has just one count. The chain uses TRBV29-1 and TRBJ2-4; TRBD1 matches 10 bases. Germline CDR1 and CDR2: SQVTM and ANQGSEA. There are 12 residues in the CDR3. Trimming took 7 bases from V and 8 from J; bases not matched to a gene: 5. As DNA, the CDR3 is TGCAGCGGCGGGACAGGGGAGGACATTCAGTACTTC. Protein product: CSGGTGEDIQYF.

V usage is TRBV7-2 and J usage is TRBJ2-4, with D tentatively TRBD2 (6 bases). V dropped 2 bases and J dropped 8 bases, with 16 bases sitting between them. The germline gives CDR1 SGHTA, CDR2 FQGNSA. The CDR3 sequence is 15 residues long. CDR3 residues: CASSLFLVGGDIQYF. In DNA, the CDR3 is TGTGCCAGCAGCTTATTCTTGGTGGGGGGAGACATTCAGTACTTC.

J is TRBJ2-1 and V is TRBV9; 9 bases agree with TRBD2. This CDR3 comprises 15 residues. Germline CDR1 reads SGDLS; CDR2 reads YYNGEE. V gave up 5 bases and J gave up 5 bases; unmatched junction bases: 8. The CDR3 loop is CASSVGGLANNEQFF. CDR3 nucleotide sequence: TGTGCCAGCAGTGTGGGGGGACTAGCAAACAATGAGCAGTTCTTC.